The T cell receptor beta chain under discussion was sequenced for a study of blood T cell repertoires in COVID-19. Overall study context: Samples came from the United States, Italy and Spain, spanning acute and convalescent COVID-19.

With 4 bases removed from V and 6 bases from J, the gap between germline ends came to 28 bases. This CDR3 comprises 18 residues. Germline V lookup: CDR1 MDHEN, CDR2 SYDVKM. The assay was immunoSEQ multiplex PCR, and TCRdb's table has in-frame clones only and misses some. The table includes 200,000 to 250,000 clones, roughly 85% detected once. The sample was peripheral blood. The V call is TRBV28, the J call TRBJ2-7; no clear D gene. The receptor's source is a woman in her seventies with COVID-19, enrolled during active disease. The CDR3 loop is CASSSSWSPSGSPAEQYF. CDR3 in DNA: TGTGCCAGCAGTTCCTCCTGGAGTCCTTCCGGGTCACCCGCCGAGCAGTACTTC.